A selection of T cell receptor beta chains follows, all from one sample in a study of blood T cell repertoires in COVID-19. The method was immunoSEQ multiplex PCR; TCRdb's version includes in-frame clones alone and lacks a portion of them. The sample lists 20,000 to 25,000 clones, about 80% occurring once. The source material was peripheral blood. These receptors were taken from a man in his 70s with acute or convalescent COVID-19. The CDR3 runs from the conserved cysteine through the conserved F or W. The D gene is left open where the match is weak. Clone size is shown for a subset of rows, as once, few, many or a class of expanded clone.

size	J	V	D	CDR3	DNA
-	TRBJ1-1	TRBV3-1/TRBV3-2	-	CASSAWETEAFF	TGTGCCAGCAGCGCTTGGGAGACTGAAGCTTTCTTT
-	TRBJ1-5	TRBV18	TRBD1	CASSLGTGGYQPQHF	TGTGCCAGCTCACTCGGGACAGGGGGGTATCAGCCCCAGCATTTT
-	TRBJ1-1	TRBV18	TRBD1	CASSPTGGPNTEAFF	TGTGCCAGCTCACCGACAGGGGGCCCGAACACTGAAGCTTTCTTT
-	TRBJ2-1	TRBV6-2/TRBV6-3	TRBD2	CASSRGLVNEQFF	TGTGCCAGCAGTCGTGGACTAGTTAATGAGCAGTTCTTC
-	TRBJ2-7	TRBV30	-	CAWSGQLDSLMYEQYF	TGTGCCTGGAGCGGACAATTAGACAGCTTGATGTACGAGCAGTACTTC
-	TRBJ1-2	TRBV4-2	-	CASSQEKGGYGYTF	TGTGCCAGCAGCCAAGAGAAAGGAGGCTATGGCTACACCTTC
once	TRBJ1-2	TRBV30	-	CAWSVPYGYTF	TGTGCCTGGAGTGTCCCTTATGGCTACACCTTC
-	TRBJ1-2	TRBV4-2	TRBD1	CASSQAISGTGGFGYTF	TGTGCCAGCAGCCAAGCCATTTCCGGGACAGGGGGCTTTGGCTACACCTTC
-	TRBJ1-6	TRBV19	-	CASSPTGGSPLHF	TGTGCCAGTTCTCCGACGGGGGGTTCACCCCTCCACTTT
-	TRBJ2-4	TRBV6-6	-	CASSPRGYGALNIQYF	TGTGCCAGCAGTCCCCGGGGGTACGGGGCCCTCAACATTCAGTACTTC
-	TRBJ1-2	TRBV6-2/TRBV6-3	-	CASSAGMRAYGYTF	TGTGCCAGCAGTGCCGGAATGCGGGCCTATGGCTACACCTTC
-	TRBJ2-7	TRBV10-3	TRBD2	CAIGREPTYEQYF	TGTGCCATCGGGAGGGAGCCCACCTACGAGCAGTACTTC
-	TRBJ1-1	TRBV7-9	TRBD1	CASSTTGDTEAFF	TGTGCCAGCAGCACGACAGGGGACACTGAAGCTTTCTTT
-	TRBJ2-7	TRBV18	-	CASSAGSGRSYEQYF	TGTGCCAGCTCAGCGGGCTCAGGCCGCTCCTACGAGCAGTACTTC
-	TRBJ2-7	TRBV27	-	CASSPIQGSFSYEQYF	TGTGCCAGCAGTCCGATACAGGGTTCCTTCTCCTACGAGCAGTACTTC
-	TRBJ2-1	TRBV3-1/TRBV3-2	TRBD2	CASSLSGGSHNEQFF	TGTGCCAGCAGCCTTAGCGGGGGATCACACAATGAGCAGTTCTTC
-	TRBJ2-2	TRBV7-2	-	CASSLVRNTGELFF	TGTGCCAGCAGCTTAGTCCGGAACACCGGGGAGCTGTTTTTT
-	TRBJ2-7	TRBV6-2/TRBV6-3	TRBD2	CASSYLRELGDEQYF	TGTGCCAGCAGTTACTTGCGGGAGCTTGGCGACGAGCAGTACTTC
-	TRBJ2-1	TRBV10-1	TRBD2	CASTPGLVGNEQFF	TGCGCCAGCACCCCGGGACTAGTAGGCAATGAGCAGTTCTTC
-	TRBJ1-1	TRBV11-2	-	CASSLATGRTEAFF	TGTGCCAGCAGCTTAGCTACGGGGAGAACTGAAGCTTTCTTT
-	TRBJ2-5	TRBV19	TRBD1	CASSIFRGRQETQYF	TGTGCCAGTAGTATTTTCAGGGGGCGGCAAGAGACCCAGTACTTC
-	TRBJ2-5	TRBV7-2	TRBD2	CASSLWAGEETQYF	TGTGCCAGCAGCTTATGGGCGGGGGAAGAGACCCAGTACTTC
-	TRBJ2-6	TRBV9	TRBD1	CANGTGSSGANVLTF	TGTGCCAACGGGACAGGTTCCTCTGGGGCCAACGTCCTGACTTTC
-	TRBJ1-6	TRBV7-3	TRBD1	CASSRDRDSPLHF	TGTGCCAGCAGCCGGGACAGGGATTCACCCCTCCACTTT
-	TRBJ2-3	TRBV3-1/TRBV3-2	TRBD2	CASSQGGTSGGLGGDTQYF	TGTGCCAGCAGCCAAGGAGGGACTAGCGGGGGCCTCGGCGGGGATACGCAGTATTTT
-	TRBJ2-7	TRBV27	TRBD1	CASSRPPGGRTYEQYF	TGTGCCAGCAGTAGACCCCCAGGGGGCCGAACCTACGAGCAGTACTTC
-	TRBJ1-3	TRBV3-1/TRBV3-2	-	CASSRGGDTIYF	TGTGCCAGCAGCCGGGGGGGGGACACCATATATTTT
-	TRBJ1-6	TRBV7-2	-	CASSLGKAGSPLHF	TGTGCCAGCAGCTTAGGCAAGGCAGGTTCACCCCTCCACTTT
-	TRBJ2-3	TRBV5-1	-	CASSFGRAAADTQYF	TGCGCCAGCAGCTTCGGCCGCGCGGCGGCAGATACGCAGTATTTT
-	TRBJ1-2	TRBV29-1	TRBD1	CSVQGQGFYGYTF	TGCAGCGTTCAGGGACAGGGTTTCTATGGCTACACCTTC
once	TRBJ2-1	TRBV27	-	CASSSRQEYNEQFF	TGTGCCAGCAGTTCTCGACAGGAGTACAATGAGCAGTTCTTC
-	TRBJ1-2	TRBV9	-	CASSAAGSSRVGYTF	TGTGCCAGCAGCGCGGCCGGTAGTTCCAGGGTCGGCTACACCTTC
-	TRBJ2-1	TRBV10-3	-	CAISESLLPDEQFF	TGTGCCATCAGTGAGTCATTACTACCCGATGAGCAGTTCTTC
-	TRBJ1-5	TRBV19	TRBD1	CASQDRGELQPQHF	TGTGCCAGTCAGGACAGGGGAGAACTTCAGCCCCAGCATTTT
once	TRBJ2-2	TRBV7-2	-	CASSLTTGFGELFF	TGTGCCAGCAGCTTAACTACAGGGTTCGGGGAGCTGTTTTTT
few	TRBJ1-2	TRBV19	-	CASSIGVDGYTF	TGTGCCAGTAGTATCGGGGTAGATGGCTACACCTTC
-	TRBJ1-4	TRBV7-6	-	CASSITVTGGEKLFF	TGTGCCAGCAGCATCACCGTCACCGGCGGTGAAAAACTGTTTTTT
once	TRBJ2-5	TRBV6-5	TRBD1	CATFDRGTKETQYF	TGTGCCACCTTCGACAGGGGGACGAAAGAGACCCAGTACTTC
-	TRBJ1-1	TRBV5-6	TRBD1	CASSWGQLNTEAFF	TGTGCCAGCAGCTGGGGACAGCTGAACACTGAAGCTTTCTTT
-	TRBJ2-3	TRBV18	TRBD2	CASSSLAGGTDTQYF	TGTGCCAGCTCATCTTTAGCGGGGGGGACAGATACGCAGTATTTT
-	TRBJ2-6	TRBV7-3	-	CASSLSGAPGANVLTF	TGTGCCAGCAGCTTAAGCGGGGCGCCTGGGGCCAACGTCCTGACTTTC
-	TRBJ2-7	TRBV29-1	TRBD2	CSGSGGPDEQYF	TGCAGCGGTAGCGGGGGGCCGGACGAGCAGTACTTC
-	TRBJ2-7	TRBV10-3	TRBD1	CAISERQGGSYEQYF	TGTGCCATCAGTGAGAGACAGGGGGGCTCCTACGAGCAGTACTTC
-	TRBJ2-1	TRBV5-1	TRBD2	CASSVSGRRNNEQFF	TGCGCCAGCAGCGTTAGCGGGAGACGAAACAATGAGCAGTTCTTC
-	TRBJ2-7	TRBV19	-	CASSPRAERYYEQYF	TGTGCCAGTAGTCCCAGGGCTGAGCGATATTACGAGCAGTACTTC
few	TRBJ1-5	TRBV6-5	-	CASSYSLGGNQPQHF	TGTGCCAGCAGTTACTCACTGGGAGGCAATCAGCCCCAGCATTTT
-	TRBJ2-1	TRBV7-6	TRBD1	CASSFRQGYPEQFF	TGTGCCAGCAGCTTCCGACAGGGGTATCCTGAGCAGTTCTTC